What follows are 3 T cell receptor beta chains derived from one specimen sequenced in a study of long-term antiretroviral therapy in people with HIV. It was version v3.0 of the immunoSEQ assay that was run at survey level. Sequencing used immunoSEQ multiplex PCR; TCRdb keeps in-frame clones, though not all of them. The repertoire holds around 21,000 clones, with roughly 80% as singletons. The sample here was unsorted PBMCs, taken 0.2 years after starting antiretroviral therapy. All receptors come from a woman aged 30 to 39 with HIV.

The chain carries TRBV6-5 and TRBJ1-1; 7 nucleotides align to TRBD1. V lost 0 bases to trimming and J lost 2 bases; unmatched junction nucleotides: 3. Germline V lookup: CDR1 MNHEY, CDR2 SVGAGI. The CDR3 spans 15 residues. This CDR3 is CASSYSDRRNTEAFF. DNA for the CDR3: TGTGCCAGCAGTTACTCGGACAGGAGAAACACTGAAGCTTTCTTT.

The gene calls are TRBV28 and TRBJ2-3, with 12 nucleotides matching TRBD2. CDR3 length equals 17 residues. CDR1 MDHEN and CDR2 SYDVKM come from the germline V gene. Germline trimming cut 0 bases from V and 5 bases from J; bases unmatched to any gene: 6. In nucleotides, the CDR3 is TGTGCCAGCAGTTTATGGAGACTAGCGGGGGTGAAAGATACGCAGTATTTT. Protein sequence: CASSLWRLAGVKDTQYF.

The rearrangement uses TRBV2 and TRBJ1-1, with D possibly being TRBD1 (5 bases). Germline CDR1 is SNHLY and CDR2 is FYNNEI. This CDR3 has 14 residues. Trimming cost V 3 bases and J 0 bases, with 8 bases left between them. The chain's CDR3 is CASSDRVMNTEAFF. The CDR3 DNA is TGTGCCAGCAGTGACAGGGTTATGAACACTGAAGCTTTCTTT.